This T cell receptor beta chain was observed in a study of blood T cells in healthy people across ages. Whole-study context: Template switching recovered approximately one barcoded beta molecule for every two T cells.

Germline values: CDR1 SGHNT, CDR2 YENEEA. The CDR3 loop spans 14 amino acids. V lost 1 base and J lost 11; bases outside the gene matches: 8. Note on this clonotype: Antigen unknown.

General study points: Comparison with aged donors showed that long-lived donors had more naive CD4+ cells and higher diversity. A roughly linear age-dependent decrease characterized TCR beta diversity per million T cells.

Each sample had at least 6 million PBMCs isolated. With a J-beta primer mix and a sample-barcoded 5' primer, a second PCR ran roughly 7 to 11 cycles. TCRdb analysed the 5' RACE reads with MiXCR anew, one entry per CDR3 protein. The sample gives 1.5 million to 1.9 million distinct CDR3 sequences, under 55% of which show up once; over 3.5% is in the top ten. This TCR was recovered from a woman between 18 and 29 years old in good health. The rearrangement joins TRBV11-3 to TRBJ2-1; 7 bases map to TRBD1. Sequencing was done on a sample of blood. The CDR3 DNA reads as TGTGCCAGCAGCTTAGGGACAGGTACACTAAAGCAGTTCTTC. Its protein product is CASSLGTGTLKQFF. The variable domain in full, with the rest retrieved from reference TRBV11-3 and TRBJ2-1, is EAGVVQSPRYKIIEKKQPVAFWCNPISGHNTLYWYLQNLGQGPELLIRYENEEAVDDSQLPKDRFSAERLKGVDSTLKIQPAELGDSAVYLCASSLGTGTLKQFFGPGTRLTVL.